A single sample is the source of the 32 T cell receptor beta chains below, sequenced in a study of T cell changes during pregnancy in multiple sclerosis. Using immunoSEQ multiplex PCR, the repertoire was profiled, and TCRdb retains in-frame clones only, with some absent. The table lists about 28,000 clones, almost 90% of them singletons. Source: CD4+ T cells from peripheral blood mononuclear cells, taken in the first trimester of pregnancy. The receptors originated from a female donor in good health, enrolled as a control in a pregnancy study.

This chain connects TRBV20-1 to TRBJ1-2; D remains ambiguous. Germline V gene data show CDR1 as DFQATT and CDR2 as SNEGSKA (reference sequence). V was shortened by 5 bases and J by 3 bases, with 4 bases between the two germline ends. CDR3 length: 10 residues. As DNA, the CDR3 is TGCAGTGCTCCCTACTATGGCTACACCTTC. Translation gives CSAPYYGYTF.

The V call is TRBV7-8, the J call TRBJ1-2; D call uncertain. The CDR3 length is 15 residues. Germline assignment: CDR1 SGHVS and CDR2 FQNEAQ. The ends were cut back, 1 base at V and 2 bases at J, with 11 bases in the middle. The CDR3 DNA follows: TGTGCCAGCAGCTTAGAATGGTCGGAGAACTATGGCTACACCTTC. Translating gives CASSLEWSENYGYTF.

Turning to this clone: The same CDR3 is also encoded by other DNA sequences in this sample. The chain combines TRBV11-3 with TRBJ2-2; 11 positions match TRBD1. CDR3 length: 15 amino acids. Germline V gene sequence: CDR1 SGHNT, CDR2 YENEEA. Trimming removed 5 bases from V and 5 bases from J; junction bases left unmatched: 4. The CDR3 DNA reads TGTGCCAGCAGCACCGGGACAGGGGGTACCGGGGAGCTGTTTTTT. Amino acid sequence: CASSTGTGGTGELFF.

This sequence joins TRBV4-1 and TRBJ2-2; TRBD1 aligns across 12 bases. This CDR3 comprises 18 residues. Per the germline V gene, CDR1 is MGHRA and CDR2 is YSYEKL. V shed 2 bases and J 7 bases; nucleotides not matched to a gene: 11. The chain's CDR3 is CASSQTTGTGGGVGELFF. In nucleotides, the CDR3 is TGCGCCAGCAGCCAAACAACAGGGACAGGGGGCGGGGTCGGGGAGCTGTTTTTT.

The rearrangement uses TRBV7-3 and TRBJ2-7; no reliable D call. V lost 0 bases, J lost 6 bases, and 6 bases lay in between. This CDR3 spans 12 amino acids. Germline CDR1 SGHTA, CDR2 FQGTGA. Written as DNA, the CDR3 is TGTGCCAGCAGCTTAACAACGGGCGAGCAGTACTTC. Amino acids: CASSLTTGEQYF.

The V and J genes are TRBV27 and TRBJ1-2; 8 nucleotides match TRBD1. V trimming: 6 bases; J trimming: 7 bases; junction bases outside the gene matches: 10. This CDR3 is 14 amino acids long. Germline V gene sequence: CDR1 MNHEY, CDR2 SMNVEV (reference sequence). CDR3 residues: CASSPMTGAGGYTF. For the CDR3, the DNA is TGTGCCAGCAGCCCAATGACAGGGGCGGGTGGCTACACCTTC.

This clone occurred a few times. The V gene is TRBV2, the J gene TRBJ1-1; the match to TRBD1 covers 7 bases. Germline loops: CDR1 SNHLY, CDR2 FYNNEI. V lost 5 bases, J lost 1 base, and 4 bases stayed unmatched. The CDR3 runs 14 residues. The CDR3 sequence is CASSRQGRNTEAFF. DNA of the CDR3: TGTGCCAGCAGTCGACAGGGAAGGAACACTGAAGCTTTCTTT.

The J gene is TRBJ2-1, the V gene TRBV5-6; 10 bases are a match to TRBD2. V trimming: 1 base; J trimming: 4 bases; junction bases outside the gene matches: 8. Germline V gives CDR1 SGHDT, CDR2 YYEEEE. CDR3 length equals 17 residues. CDR3 in DNA: TGTGCCAGCAGCTTGATCGAGAGGACTAGCGGTTACAATGAGCAGTTCTTC. Its protein is CASSLIERTSGYNEQFF.

This clone occurred a few times. The chain uses TRBV7-9 and TRBJ2-7; TRBD1 matches at 7 bases. The CDR3 spans 14 residues. Germline V CDR1 and CDR2: SEHNR, FQNEAQ (reference sequence). V was clipped by 5 bases and J by 5 bases; unmatched bases: 9. CDR3 DNA sequence: TGTGCCAGCAGCCATTGGGACAGTCTCAACGAGCAGTACTTC. Its translation is CASSHWDSLNEQYF.

V gene TRBV4-3 combines with J gene TRBJ2-7; 13 positions agree with TRBD2. Germline V lookup: CDR1 LGHNA, CDR2 YSLEER. The ends lost 0 bases at V and 4 bases at J; junction bases unmatched: 9. The CDR3 loop spans 18 amino acids. The CDR3, as DNA: TGCGCCAGCAGCCAAGAAACTAGCGGGGGGGGACAGACATACGAGCAGTACTTC. Translated, it gives CASSQETSGGGQTYEQYF.

This rearrangement joins TRBV7-9 to TRBJ2-7; possible D gene TRBD2, 7 bases. V was shortened by 8 bases and J by 0 bases, with 17 bases between the two germline ends. From germline, CDR1 is SEHNR and CDR2 FQNEAQ (reference sequence). The CDR3 has 15 amino acids. The CDR3 sequence is CASSAGRGHSYEQYF. CDR3 sequence (DNA): TGTGCCAGCTCCGCCGGGCGGGGGCACTCCTACGAGCAGTACTTC. Combining the CDR3 with reference TRBV7-9 and TRBJ2-7 gives the whole variable domain DTGVSQNPRHKITKRGQNVTFRCDPISEHNRLYWYRQTLGQGPEFLTYFQNEAQLEKSRLLSDRFSAERPKGSFSTLEIQRTEQGDSAMYLCASSAGRGHSYEQYFGPGTRLTVT.

The chain recombines TRBV18 with TRBJ1-5; no firm D call. This CDR3 region has 15 residues. Germline lookup yields CDR1 KGHSH and CDR2 LQKENI. V lost 4 bases and J lost 7, with 17 bases in between. The CDR3 sequence is CASSLGSGEGQPQHF. The CDR3 region has the DNA TGTGCCAGCTCACTAGGGTCCGGGGAGGGACAGCCCCAGCATTTT.

The chain recombines TRBV7-9 with TRBJ1-1, with D perhaps TRBD1 (5 bases). The CDR3 runs to 13 residues. Trimming cost V 5 bases and J 2 bases, with 9 bases left between them. CDR1 is SEHNR and CDR2 is FQNEAQ in the germline V gene (reference sequence). Here the CDR3 DNA reads TGTGCCAGCAGCCGCCAGGGTAACACTGAAGCTTTCTTT. Its translation: CASSRQGNTEAFF.

The genes are TRBV21-1 and TRBJ1-5. TRBV21-1 is an annotated pseudogene. The CDR3 spans 18 residues. The CDR3 loop is CASGSPRLRPRSNQPQHF. CDR3 DNA sequence: TGTGCCAGCGGATCCCCGAGACTAAGACCGCGGAGCAATCAGCCCCAGCATTTT.

CDR3 region: CASSIQGEGTEAFF. CDR3 nucleotides: TGTGCCAGCAGTATACAGGGGGAAGGCACTGAAGCTTTCTTT. This chain links TRBV6-1 with TRBJ1-1; 8 bases are shared with TRBD1. The junction had 6 bases not matched to a gene; V was cut back by 5 bases and J by 4 bases. The CDR3 is 14 residues long. In germline, CDR1 is MNHNS, CDR2 SASEGT.

This chain uses TRBV2 with TRBJ1-1, with D possibly matching TRBD1 (6 bases). This CDR3 has 15 residues. CDR1 and CDR2 from the germline V gene are SNHLY and FYNNEI. Trimming removed 4 bases from V and 4 bases from J, with 16 bases in between. CDR3 protein: CASSVFYREGTEAFF. As DNA, the CDR3 is TGTGCCAGCAGTGTTTTTTACAGGGAAGGCACTGAAGCTTTCTTT.

The gene calls are TRBV5-6 and TRBJ2-1; possibly TRBD2 for D (6 bases). Germline lookup yields CDR1 SGHDT and CDR2 YYEEEE. Trimming stripped 4 bases from V and 13 bases from J, with 18 bases between. The CDR3 spans 13 residues. In DNA, the CDR3 is TGTGCCAGCAGCCGTCCGACTAGTAACCCCCAGTTCTTC. Protein product: CASSRPTSNPQFF.

This clone was observed a single time. CDR3 bases: TGTGCCAGCAGCGCAGGTCCGAGCAATCAGCCCCAGCATTTT. Encoded protein: CASSAGPSNQPQHF. V usage is TRBV5-6 and J usage is TRBJ1-5; D gene ambiguous. V gave up 4 bases and J gave up 1 base, with 9 bases separating them. Germline V lookup: CDR1 SGHDT, CDR2 YYEEEE. CDR3 size: 14 residues.

This chain's CDR3 is CASSPTTGPNTEAFF. CDR3 nucleotides: TGTGCCAGCAGCCCCACCACAGGGCCGAACACTGAAGCTTTCTTT. The chain links TRBV7-9 to TRBJ1-1; D possibly corresponds to TRBD1 (6 bases). The CDR3 totals 15 residues. Between the trimmed V and J ends, which lost 5 bases and 1 base, there was a span of 14 bases. CDR1 is SEHNR, CDR2 FQNEAQ, per germline (reference sequence).

The chain recombines TRBV7-2 with TRBJ2-3; maybe TRBD2 (5 bases). In germline, CDR1 is SGHTA, CDR2 FQGNSA. The CDR3 is 13 residues long. The germline V and J ends were trimmed by 0 bases and 5 bases, with 6 bases remaining between them. CDR3: CASSLAREDTQYF. In DNA, the CDR3 is TGTGCCAGCAGCTTAGCGAGGGAAGATACGCAGTATTTT.

The chain is built from TRBV7-9 and TRBJ2-1, with 15 bases that match TRBD2. This CDR3 contains 16 residues. Germline assignment: CDR1 SEHNR and CDR2 FQNEAQ (reference sequence). The V and J ends lost 5 bases and 6 bases, in that order; junction bases with no gene match: 5. CDR3 sequence: CASSPPGLAGGNEQFF. The CDR3 DNA reads as TGTGCCAGCAGCCCCCCGGGACTAGCGGGGGGCAATGAGCAGTTCTTC.

CDR3 DNA: TGTGCCAGCAGCGTAGACTCGTATCACACAGATACGCAGTATTTT. Translated: CASSVDSYHTDTQYF. The chain recombines TRBV9 with TRBJ2-3; D is ambiguous. This CDR3 has 15 residues. Per germline, CDR1 SGDLS and CDR2 YYNGEE. V gave up 0 bases and J gave up 2 bases, with 10 bases separating them.

The V and J genes are TRBV19 and TRBJ1-5, with D uncertain. Between the trimmed V and J ends, which lost 5 bases and 3 bases, there was a span of 14 bases. CDR3 length: 15 residues. Germline V gives CDR1 LNHDA, CDR2 SQIVND (reference sequence). The CDR3 DNA follows: TGTGCCAGTAGTCCCCGGGATCTGACCAATCAGCCCCAGCATTTT. This codes for CASSPRDLTNQPQHF.

The CDR3 sequence: CASSFLNQPQHF. The CDR3 DNA follows: TGTGCCAGCAGTTTTCTCAATCAGCCCCAGCATTTT. V and J are TRBV28 and TRBJ1-5; D is unresolved. Trimming removed 3 bases at V and 3 bases at J, with 3 bases between. The germline V gene has CDR1 MDHEN and CDR2 SYDVKM. CDR3 size: 12 residues.

The rearrangement uses TRBV4-3 and TRBJ2-1; D is possibly TRBD2 (5 bases). This CDR3 spans 15 amino acids. Germline lookup yields CDR1 LGHNA and CDR2 YSLEER. V was pared by 6 bases and J by 4 bases, with 16 bases between. In nucleotides, the CDR3 is TGCGCCAGCAGTAACGAGGGTTCGAGGTACAATGAGCAGTTCTTC. Protein: CASSNEGSRYNEQFF.

The V call is TRBV5-4, the J call TRBJ2-7, with D perhaps matching TRBD1 (6 bases). Per germline, CDR1 SGHNT and CDR2 YYREEE (reference sequence). The CDR3 loop spans 14 amino acids. V was clipped by 4 bases and J by 7 bases, with 18 bases between them. The CDR3: CASSHRDKSLEQYF. In DNA form, the CDR3 reads TGTGCCAGCAGCCACCGGGACAAATCTTTAGAGCAGTACTTC.

The V call is TRBV11-3, the J call TRBJ2-7; tentatively, D is TRBD2 (5 bases). The germline CDR1 and CDR2 sequences are SGHNT and YENEEA. V lost 1 base, J lost 5 bases, and 12 bases lay in between. There are 14 residues in the CDR3. The CDR3 loop is CASSLVRRGDEQYF. The CDR3 DNA reads as TGTGCCAGCAGCTTAGTACGTCGGGGAGACGAGCAGTACTTC.

The J gene is TRBJ1-5, the V gene TRBV7-2; D unclear. The germline V and J ends were trimmed by 1 base and 6 bases, with 7 bases remaining between them. The V gene's germline CDR1 is SGHTA and CDR2 FQGNSA. The CDR3 consists of 13 residues. The CDR3, as DNA: TGTGCCAGCAGCTTAGACTTATCTCAGCCCCAGCATTTT. Amino acids: CASSLDLSQPQHF.

The chain has TRBV7-2 and TRBJ1-2; TRBD1 matches 8 bases. V dropped 0 bases and J dropped 8; count of bases not matched to a gene: 8. The CDR3 consists of 15 residues. Germline V CDR1 and CDR2: SGHTA, FQGNSA. The CDR3 region has the DNA TGTGCCAGCAGCTTAGCCGCGACAGGGGACGGGGGCTACACCTTC. This translates into CASSLAATGDGGYTF.

A single count supports this clone. This chain connects TRBV27 to TRBJ1-4, with D tentatively TRBD1 (6 bases). Trimming took off 7 bases at V and 3 bases at J, with 15 bases between the two ends. Germline V gene lookup returns CDR1 MNHEY and CDR2 SMNVEV (reference sequence). The CDR3 has 15 amino acids. DNA of the CDR3: TGTGCCAGCACGCCGAACAGGGCGTCTAATGAAAAACTGTTTTTT. It is translated as CASTPNRASNEKLFF.

The CDR3 loop reads CAIISDRNTEAFF. CDR3 DNA: TGTGCCATCATCTCGGACAGGAACACTGAAGCTTTCTTT. The rearrangement joins TRBV10-3 to TRBJ1-1; possible D gene TRBD1, 6 bases. Germline V lookup: CDR1 ENHRY, CDR2 SYGVKD. With 7 bases removed from V and 1 base from J, the gap between germline ends came to 10 bases. CDR3 length equals 13 residues.

The chain is built from TRBV5-1 and TRBJ2-3; TRBD2 matches at 15 bases. Germline V lookup: CDR1 SGHRS, CDR2 YFSETQ. Trimming at V came to 4 bases and at J to 6 bases, leaving 6 bases not matched to a gene. This CDR3 is 16 amino acids long. The CDR3 nucleotides are TGCGCCAGCAGCGCGGGACTAGCGGGAGGCGTGGATACGCAGTATTTT. This gives the protein CASSAGLAGGVDTQYF.